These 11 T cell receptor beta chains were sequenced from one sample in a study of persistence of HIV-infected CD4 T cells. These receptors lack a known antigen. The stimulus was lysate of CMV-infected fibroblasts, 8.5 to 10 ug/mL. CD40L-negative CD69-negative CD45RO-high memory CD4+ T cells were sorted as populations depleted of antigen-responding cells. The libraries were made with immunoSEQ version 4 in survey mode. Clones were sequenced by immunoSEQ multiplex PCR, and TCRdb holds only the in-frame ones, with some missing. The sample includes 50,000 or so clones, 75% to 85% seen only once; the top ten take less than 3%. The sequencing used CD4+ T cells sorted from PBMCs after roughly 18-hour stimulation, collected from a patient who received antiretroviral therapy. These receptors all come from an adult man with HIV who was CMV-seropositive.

The CDR3 reads CASCQGALDTQYF. In DNA form, the CDR3 reads TGTGCCAGCTGTCAGGGCGCGTTAGATACGCAGTATTTT. This chain links TRBV2 with TRBJ2-3, with D perhaps TRBD1 (5 bases). Germline V CDR1 and CDR2: SNHLY, FYNNEI. V was shortened by 8 bases and J by 5 bases, with 14 bases between the two germline ends. The CDR3 covers 13 residues.

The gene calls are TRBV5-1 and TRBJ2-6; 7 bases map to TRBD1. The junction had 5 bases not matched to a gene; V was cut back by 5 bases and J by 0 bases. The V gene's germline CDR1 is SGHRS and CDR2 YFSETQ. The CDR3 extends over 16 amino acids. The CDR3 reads CASRRTGDSGANVLTF. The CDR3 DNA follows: TGCGCCAGCAGGCGGACAGGCGACTCTGGGGCCAACGTCCTGACTTTC.

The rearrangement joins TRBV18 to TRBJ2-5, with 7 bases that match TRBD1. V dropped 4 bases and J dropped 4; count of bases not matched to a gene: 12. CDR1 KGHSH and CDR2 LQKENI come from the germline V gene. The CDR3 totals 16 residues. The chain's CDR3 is CASSLSTVRQGETQYF. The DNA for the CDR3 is TGTGCCAGCTCACTAAGCACCGTGCGACAGGGAGAGACCCAGTACTTC.

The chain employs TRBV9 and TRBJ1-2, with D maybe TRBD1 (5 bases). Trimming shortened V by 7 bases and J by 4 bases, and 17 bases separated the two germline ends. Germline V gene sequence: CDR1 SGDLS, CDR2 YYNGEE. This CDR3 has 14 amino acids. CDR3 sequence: CASGGPVPIYGYTF. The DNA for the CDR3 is TGTGCCAGCGGGGGACCGGTGCCGATCTATGGCTACACCTTC.

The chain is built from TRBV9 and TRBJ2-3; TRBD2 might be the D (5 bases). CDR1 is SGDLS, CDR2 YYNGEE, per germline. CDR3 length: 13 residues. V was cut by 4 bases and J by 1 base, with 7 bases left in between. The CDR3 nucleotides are TGTGCCAGCAGCTTAGCGCGCACAGATACGCAGTATTTT. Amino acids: CASSLARTDTQYF.

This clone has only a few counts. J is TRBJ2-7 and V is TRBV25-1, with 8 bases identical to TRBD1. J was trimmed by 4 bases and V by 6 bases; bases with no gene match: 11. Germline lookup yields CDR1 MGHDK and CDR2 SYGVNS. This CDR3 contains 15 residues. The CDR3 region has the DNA TGTGCCAGCAGACCCGGACAGGGTCGGGTATACGAGCAGTACTTC. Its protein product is CASRPGQGRVYEQYF.

This CDR3 is CASSSQTISTEAFF. The DNA of the CDR3 is TGTGCCAGCAGCTCTCAAACAATTTCCACTGAAGCTTTCTTT. This chain uses TRBV7-9 with TRBJ1-1; D is unresolved. V dropped 4 bases and J dropped 4 bases, with 13 bases sitting between them. CDR1 SEHNR and CDR2 FQNEAQ come from the germline V gene (reference sequence). The CDR3 sequence is 14 residues long.

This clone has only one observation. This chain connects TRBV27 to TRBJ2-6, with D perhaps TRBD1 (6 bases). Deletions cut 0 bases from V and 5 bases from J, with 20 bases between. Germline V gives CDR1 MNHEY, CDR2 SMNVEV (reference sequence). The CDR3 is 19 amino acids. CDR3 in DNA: TGTGCCAGCAGTTTATCAGCAGGGGCGAACCAGGGGAGGGCCAACGTCCTGACTTTC. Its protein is CASSLSAGANQGRANVLTF.

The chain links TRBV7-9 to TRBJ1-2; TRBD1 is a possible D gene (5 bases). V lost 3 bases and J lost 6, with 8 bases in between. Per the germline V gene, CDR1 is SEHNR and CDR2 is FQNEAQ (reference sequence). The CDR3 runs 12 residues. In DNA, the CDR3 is TGTGCCAGCAGCTTTGGGGGGGATGGCTACACCTTC. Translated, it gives CASSFGGDGYTF.

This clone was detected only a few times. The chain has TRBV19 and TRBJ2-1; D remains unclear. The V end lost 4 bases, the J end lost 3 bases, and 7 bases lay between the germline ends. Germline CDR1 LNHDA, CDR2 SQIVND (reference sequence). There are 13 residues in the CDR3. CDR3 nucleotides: TGTGCCAGTAGTACCAAGGTCTACAATGAGCAGTTCTTC. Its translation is CASSTKVYNEQFF.

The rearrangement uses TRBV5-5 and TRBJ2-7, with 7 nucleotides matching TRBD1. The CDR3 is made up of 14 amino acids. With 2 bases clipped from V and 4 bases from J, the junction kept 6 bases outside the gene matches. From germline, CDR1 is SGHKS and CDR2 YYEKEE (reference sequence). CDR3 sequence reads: CASSFDRAIYEQYF. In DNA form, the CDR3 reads TGTGCCAGCAGCTTCGACAGGGCAATTTACGAGCAGTACTTC.